Below, 14 T cell receptor beta chains from the same sample are listed, as sequenced in a study of cytomegalovirus exposure and HLA in healthy donors. Profiled with immunoSEQ multiplex PCR; TCRdb holds only in-frame clones, not every one. The sample carries approximately 180,000 clones, 86% recorded once. What was sequenced was PBMCs. The origin of the receptors is a woman younger than 30 in good health and CMV-seronegative.

V is TRBV5-6 and J is TRBJ2-1; TRBD1 matches 7 bases. V shed 4 bases and J 4 bases; nucleotides not matched to a gene: 5. The germline CDR1 and CDR2 sequences are SGHDT and YYEEEE. This CDR3 comprises 14 residues. This chain's CDR3 is CASSRDSRYNEQFF. As DNA, the CDR3 is TGTGCCAGCAGCCGGGACAGCCGTTACAATGAGCAGTTCTTC.

V usage is TRBV6-5 and J usage is TRBJ1-2; D is unclear. V dropped 10 bases and J dropped 6 bases, with 18 bases sitting between them. The CDR3 consists of 13 residues. CDR1 MNHEY and CDR2 SVGAGI come from the germline V gene. This CDR3 is CATLDGRWDGYTF. The CDR3 DNA follows: TGTGCCACCCTCGATGGGAGATGGGATGGCTACACCTTC.

The CDR3 bases are TGTGCCAGCAGTGAAGGGCAGGGGCGTCATGGCTACACCTTC. Its translation is CASSEGQGRHGYTF. This chain uses TRBV6-1 with TRBJ1-2; tentative D call: TRBD1 (6 bases). V was pared by 1 base and J by 6 bases, with 12 bases between. Germline V gene sequence: CDR1 MNHNS, CDR2 SASEGT. This CDR3 has 14 residues.

This clone was seen just once. An end of the junction does not agree with germline; a read error may underlie this. The chain couples TRBV6-5 to TRBJ1-1, with D uncertain. Germline V gives CDR1 MNHEY, CDR2 SVGAGI. CDR3 length equals 12 residues. This chain's CDR3 is CASSYSTGREFF. As DNA, the CDR3 is TGTGCCAGCAGTTACTCGACGGGCCGGGAATTTTTT.

This clone was seen once. V usage is TRBV19 and J usage is TRBJ1-5, with TRBD1 as a possible D gene (5 bases). The CDR3 is made up of 15 amino acids. V lost 4 bases and J lost 12, with 22 bases in between. Germline V gene lookup returns CDR1 LNHDA and CDR2 SQIVND (reference sequence). CDR3 residues: CASSNGTLIGGYQHF. CDR3 in DNA: TGTGCCAGTAGTAATGGGACCTTGATCGGAGGGTACCAGCATTTT. The full variable domain, with the rest looked up from reference TRBV19 and TRBJ1-5, is DGGITQSPKYLFRKEGQNVTLSCEQNLNHDAMYWYRQDPGQGLRLIYYSQIVNDFQKGDIAEGYSVSREKKESFPLTVTSAQKNPTAFYLCASSNGTLIGGYQHFGDGTRLSIL.

The V and J genes are TRBV11-2 and TRBJ1-3; TRBD1 agrees at 7 bases. The CDR3 has 13 amino acids. Germline-derived CDR1 and CDR2 are SGHAT and FQNNGV. V trimming: 3 bases; J trimming: 9 bases; junction bases outside the gene matches: 5. The CDR3 nucleotides are TGTGCCAGCAGCTTGGGACAGTCAGGCACCATATATTTT. Its translation is CASSLGQSGTIYF.

This chain uses TRBV27 with TRBJ2-7; the match to TRBD1 covers 10 bases. After removal of 5 bases from V and 8 bases from J, the junction contained 12 bases not matched to a gene. CDR1 and CDR2 from the germline V gene are MNHEY and SMNVEV (reference sequence). This CDR3 region has 15 residues. The CDR3 spells CASSPGAGQGVQQYF. In DNA, the CDR3 is TGTGCCAGCAGTCCCGGGGCAGGACAGGGGGTCCAGCAGTACTTC.

The CDR3 region has the DNA TGTGCCAGCTCACCTTCCTACAGGGGGGCGACCGGGGAGCTGTTTTTT. This encodes CASSPSYRGATGELFF. The chain uses TRBV18 and TRBJ2-2, with 8 positions matching TRBD1. Germline CDR1 and CDR2: KGHSH and LQKENI. The CDR3 is 16 residues long. Losses at the gene ends were 3 bases for V and 5 bases for J; bases not matched to a gene: 8.

The CDR3 loop is CAWSIGQGKRNTEAFF. The DNA for the CDR3 is TGTGCCTGGAGTATTGGGCAGGGTAAAAGGAACACTGAAGCTTTCTTT. V usage is TRBV30 and J usage is TRBJ1-1; D may be TRBD1 (5 bases). The CDR3 runs 16 residues. V lost 2 bases, J lost 1 base, and 17 bases lay in between. Germline lookup yields CDR1 GTSNPN and CDR2 SVGIG (reference sequence).

The V gene is TRBV5-1, the J gene TRBJ1-3, with D possibly matching TRBD1 (5 bases). Looked up from germline, CDR1 is SGHRS and CDR2 is YFSETQ. The CDR3 totals 16 residues. Trimming stripped 0 bases from V and 2 bases from J, with 12 bases between. CDR3 region: CASSLENQGPGNTIYF. CDR3 DNA: TGCGCCAGCAGCTTGGAGAACCAGGGTCCTGGAAACACCATATATTTT.

The gene calls are TRBV2 and TRBJ2-3, with 16 bases that match TRBD2. There are 17 residues in the CDR3. V shed 7 bases, J shed 6 bases, and the junction held 10 bases outside the gene matches. Per germline, CDR1 SNHLY and CDR2 FYNNEI. The CDR3 region is CASMPGTSGGAMDTQYF. The CDR3 DNA reads TGTGCCAGCATGCCTGGGACTAGCGGGGGGGCCATGGATACGCAGTATTTT. Supplemented by reference TRBV2 and TRBJ2-3, the full variable domain reads EPEVTQTPSHQVTQMGQEVILRCVPISNHLYFYWYRQILGQKVEFLVSFYNNEISEKSEIFDDQFSVERPDGSNFTLKIRSTKLEDSAMYFCASMPGTSGGAMDTQYFGPGTRLTVL.

The rearrangement uses TRBV2 and TRBJ1-2, with D maybe TRBD1 (6 bases). The CDR3 loop spans 13 amino acids. The germline V gene encodes CDR1 SNHLY and CDR2 FYNNEI. The V gene lost 7 bases and the J gene lost 3 bases, with 12 bases spanning the gap. Here the CDR3 reads CASKMGQDYGYTF. CDR3 in DNA: TGTGCCAGCAAGATGGGACAAGACTATGGCTACACCTTC.

V gene TRBV5-1 combines with J gene TRBJ2-1; D is uncertain. The CDR3 totals 15 residues. Per germline, CDR1 SGHRS and CDR2 YFSETQ. The germline V and J ends were trimmed by 0 bases and 11 bases, with 18 bases remaining between them. In DNA, the CDR3 is TGCGCCAGCAGCTTGGAGAATTTCGCAGGATCGAAGCAGTTCTTC. The encoded protein is CASSLENFAGSKQFF.

The gene calls are TRBV4-1 and TRBJ2-7; 8 positions agree with TRBD2. Germline-derived CDR1 and CDR2 are MGHRA and YSYEKL. This CDR3 has 16 residues. V trimming: 1 base; J trimming: 4 bases; junction bases outside the gene matches: 9. CDR3 amino acids: CASSQAETSEVYEQYF. The CDR3, as DNA: TGCGCCAGCAGCCAAGCCGAGACTAGCGAAGTTTACGAGCAGTACTTC.